This T cell receptor beta chain comes out of a study of T cell clonotyping in hematopoietic cell transplantation. The germline V gene has CDR1 SEHNR and CDR2 FQNEAQ (reference sequence). This CDR3 region has 14 residues. Trimming cost V 5 bases and J 2 bases, with 10 bases left between them. Worth noting for this clone: What it binds is unknown.

General study results and limits: Broader posttransplant TCR repertoire diversity was predicted by graft donor and pretransplant recipient Inverse Simpson Index values. At the given depth, recipient repertoires were over 97% de novo clonotypes. Recipient TCR diversity dropped after transplant; expanded clonotypes rose from day 30 to 180.

Clones were read by immunoSEQ multiplex PCR, and TCRdb kept only the in-frame ones, dropping some. The profile shows approximately 44,000 clones, about 93% of them singletons. This sequence joins TRBV7-9 and TRBJ1-3, with D maybe TRBD1 (6 bases). Material for sequencing was peripheral blood mononuclear cells. The sequence derives from a woman between 50 and 59 years old in good health. Some clones in this sample may be carry-over from other donors' samples. CDR3 sequence reads: CASSLQGPGNTIYF. The CDR3 DNA reads as TGTGCCAGCAGCCTACAGGGACCTGGAAACACCATATATTTT.